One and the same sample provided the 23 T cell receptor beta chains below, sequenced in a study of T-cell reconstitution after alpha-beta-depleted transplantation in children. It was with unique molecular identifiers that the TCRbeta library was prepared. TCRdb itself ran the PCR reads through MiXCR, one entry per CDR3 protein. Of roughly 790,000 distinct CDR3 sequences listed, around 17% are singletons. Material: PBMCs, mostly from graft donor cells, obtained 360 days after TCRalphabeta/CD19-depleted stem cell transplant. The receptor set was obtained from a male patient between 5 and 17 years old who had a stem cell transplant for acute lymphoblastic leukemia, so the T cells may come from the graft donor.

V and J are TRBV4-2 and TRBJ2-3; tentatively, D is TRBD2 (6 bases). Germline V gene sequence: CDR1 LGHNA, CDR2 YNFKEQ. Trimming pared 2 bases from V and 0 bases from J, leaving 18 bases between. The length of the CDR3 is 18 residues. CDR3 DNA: TGTGCCAGCAGCCAACGGTGGGGGGTAGCGGCTAGCACAGATACGCAGTATTTT. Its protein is CASSQRWGVAASTDTQYF.

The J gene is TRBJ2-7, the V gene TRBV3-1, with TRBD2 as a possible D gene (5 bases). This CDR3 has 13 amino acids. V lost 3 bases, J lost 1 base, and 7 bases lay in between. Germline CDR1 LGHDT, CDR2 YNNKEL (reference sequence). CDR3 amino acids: CASSHLASYEQYF. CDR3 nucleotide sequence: TGTGCCAGCAGCCATCTAGCATCCTACGAGCAGTACTTC.

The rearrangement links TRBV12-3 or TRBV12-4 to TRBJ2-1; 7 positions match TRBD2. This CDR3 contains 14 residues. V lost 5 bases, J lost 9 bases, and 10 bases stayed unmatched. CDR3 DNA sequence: TGTGCCAGCAGTCCACTAGCGATGGGCCCTGAGCAGTTCTTC. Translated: CASSPLAMGPEQFF.

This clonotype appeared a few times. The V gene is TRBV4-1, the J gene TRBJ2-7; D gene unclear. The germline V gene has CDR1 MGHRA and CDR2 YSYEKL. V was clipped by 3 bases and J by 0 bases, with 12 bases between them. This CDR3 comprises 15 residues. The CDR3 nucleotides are TGCGCCAGCAGCCAGCCGTGGGATCTCTCCTACGAGCAGTACTTC. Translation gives CASSQPWDLSYEQYF.

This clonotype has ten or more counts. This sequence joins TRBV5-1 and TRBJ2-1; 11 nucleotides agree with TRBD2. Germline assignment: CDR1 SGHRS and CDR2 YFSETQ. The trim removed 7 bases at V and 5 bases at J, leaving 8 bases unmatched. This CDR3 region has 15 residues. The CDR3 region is CASVQLAGANNEQFF. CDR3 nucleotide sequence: TGCGCCAGCGTTCAACTAGCGGGAGCAAACAATGAGCAGTTCTTC.

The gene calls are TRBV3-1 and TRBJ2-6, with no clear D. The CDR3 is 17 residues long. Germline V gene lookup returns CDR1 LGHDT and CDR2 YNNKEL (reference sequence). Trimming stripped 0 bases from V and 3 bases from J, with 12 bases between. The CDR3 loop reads CASSQDPAIGGANVLTF. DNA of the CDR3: TGTGCCAGCAGCCAAGATCCCGCAATAGGTGGGGCCAACGTCCTGACTTTC.

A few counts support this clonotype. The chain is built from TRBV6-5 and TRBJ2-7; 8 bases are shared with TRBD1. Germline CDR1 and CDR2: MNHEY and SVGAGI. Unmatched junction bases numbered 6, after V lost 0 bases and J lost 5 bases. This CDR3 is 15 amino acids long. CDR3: CASSYSDRAPHEQYF. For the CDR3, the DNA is TGTGCCAGCAGTTACTCGGACAGGGCTCCCCACGAGCAGTACTTC.

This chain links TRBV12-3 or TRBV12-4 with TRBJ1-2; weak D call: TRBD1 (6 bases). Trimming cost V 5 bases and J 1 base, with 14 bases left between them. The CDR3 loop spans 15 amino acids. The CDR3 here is CASSSFSDSNYGYTF. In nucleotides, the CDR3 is TGTGCCAGCAGTAGTTTTTCGGACAGTAACTATGGCTACACCTTC.

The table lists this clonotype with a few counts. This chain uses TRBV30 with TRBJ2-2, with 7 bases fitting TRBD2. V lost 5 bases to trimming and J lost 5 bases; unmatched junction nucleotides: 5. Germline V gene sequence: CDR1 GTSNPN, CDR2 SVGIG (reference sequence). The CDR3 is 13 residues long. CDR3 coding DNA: TGTGCCTGGTCTCGGGGGGTGACCGGGGAGCTGTTTTTT. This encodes CAWSRGVTGELFF.

CDR3 loop: CASSIAGGWNEQFF. In DNA form, the CDR3 reads TGTGCCAGCAGCATAGCGGGAGGGTGGAATGAGCAGTTCTTC. The chain recombines TRBV12-3 or TRBV12-4 with TRBJ2-1, with 11 bases identical to TRBD2. This CDR3 region has 14 residues. The J segment lost 7 bases and the V segment lost 6 bases, leaving 5 bases of the junction unmatched.

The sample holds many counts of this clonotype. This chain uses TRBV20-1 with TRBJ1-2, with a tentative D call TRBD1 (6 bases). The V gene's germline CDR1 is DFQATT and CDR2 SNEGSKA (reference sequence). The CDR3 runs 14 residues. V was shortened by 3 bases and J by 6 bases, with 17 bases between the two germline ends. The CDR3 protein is CSARPTQGIHGYTF. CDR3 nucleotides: TGCAGTGCTAGGCCAACACAGGGAATACATGGCTACACCTTC.

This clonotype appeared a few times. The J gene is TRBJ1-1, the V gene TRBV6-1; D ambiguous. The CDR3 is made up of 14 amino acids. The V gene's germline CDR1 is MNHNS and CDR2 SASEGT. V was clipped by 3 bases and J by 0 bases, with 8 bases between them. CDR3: CASSEPDLNTEAFF. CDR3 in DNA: TGTGCCAGCAGTGAGCCGGACTTGAACACTGAAGCTTTCTTT.

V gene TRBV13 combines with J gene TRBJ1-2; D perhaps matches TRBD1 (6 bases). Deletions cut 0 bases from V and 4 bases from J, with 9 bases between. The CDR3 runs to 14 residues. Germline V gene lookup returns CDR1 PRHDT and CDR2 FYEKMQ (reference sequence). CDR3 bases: TGTGCCAGCAGCTTAGGGGGGGGGCCCTATGGCTACACCTTC. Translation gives CASSLGGGPYGYTF. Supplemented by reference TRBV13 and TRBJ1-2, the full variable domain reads AAGVIQSPRHLIKEKRETATLKCYPIPRHDTVYWYQQGPGQDPQFLISFYEKMQSDKGSIPDRFSAQQFSDYHSELNMSSLELGDSALYFCASSLGGGPYGYTFGSGTRLTVV.

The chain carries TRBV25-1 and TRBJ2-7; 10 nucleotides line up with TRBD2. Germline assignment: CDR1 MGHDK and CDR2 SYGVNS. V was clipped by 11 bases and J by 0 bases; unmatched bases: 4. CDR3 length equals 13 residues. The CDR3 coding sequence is TGTGCCGGCTCTAGCGGGAGCTCCTACGAGCAGTACTTC. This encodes CAGSSGSSYEQYF.

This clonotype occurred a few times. CDR3 nucleotides: TGTGCCAGCAGCCTTTTAGGGGAGGGGGTCTCCTACGAGCAGTACTTC. This codes for CASSLLGEGVSYEQYF. This chain uses TRBV4-2 with TRBJ2-7, with TRBD2 as a possible D gene (7 bases). The CDR3 spans 16 residues. CDR1 is LGHNA, CDR2 YNFKEQ, per germline. Trimming left V 4 bases short and J 0 bases short, with 16 bases between.

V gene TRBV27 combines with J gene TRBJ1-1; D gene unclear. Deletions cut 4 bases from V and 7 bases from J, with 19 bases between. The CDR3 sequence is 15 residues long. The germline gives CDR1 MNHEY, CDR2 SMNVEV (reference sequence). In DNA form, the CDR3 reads TGTGCCAGCAGTTCGACCTTCGTTAGCGCCCATGAAGCTTTCTTT. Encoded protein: CASSSTFVSAHEAFF.

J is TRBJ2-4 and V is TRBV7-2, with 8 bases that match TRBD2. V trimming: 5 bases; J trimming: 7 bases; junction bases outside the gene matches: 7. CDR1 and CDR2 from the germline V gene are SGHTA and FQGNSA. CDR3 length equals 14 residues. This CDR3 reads CASSVGLVDNIQYF. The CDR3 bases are TGTGCCAGCAGCGTGGGACTAGTGGATAACATTCAGTACTTC.

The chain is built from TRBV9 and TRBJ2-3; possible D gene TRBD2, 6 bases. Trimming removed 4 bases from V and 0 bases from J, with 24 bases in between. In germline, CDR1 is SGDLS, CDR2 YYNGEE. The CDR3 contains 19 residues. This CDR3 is CASSSPTRRGYTSTDTQYF. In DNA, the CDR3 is TGTGCCAGCAGCTCCCCGACTAGGAGGGGATACACTAGCACAGATACGCAGTATTTT.

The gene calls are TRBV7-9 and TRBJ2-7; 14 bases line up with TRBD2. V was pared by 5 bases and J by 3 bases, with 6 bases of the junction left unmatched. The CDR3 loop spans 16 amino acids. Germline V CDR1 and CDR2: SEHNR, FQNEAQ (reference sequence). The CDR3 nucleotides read TGTGCCAGCAGCCTCAGACTAGCGGGAGGGGTCTACGAGCAGTACTTC. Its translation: CASSLRLAGGVYEQYF.

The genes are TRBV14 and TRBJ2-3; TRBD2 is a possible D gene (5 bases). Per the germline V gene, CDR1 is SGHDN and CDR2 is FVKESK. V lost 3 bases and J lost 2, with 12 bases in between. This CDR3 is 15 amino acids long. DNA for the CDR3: TGTGCCAGCAGCCATTTACTAGGATTCACAGATACGCAGTATTTT. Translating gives CASSHLLGFTDTQYF.

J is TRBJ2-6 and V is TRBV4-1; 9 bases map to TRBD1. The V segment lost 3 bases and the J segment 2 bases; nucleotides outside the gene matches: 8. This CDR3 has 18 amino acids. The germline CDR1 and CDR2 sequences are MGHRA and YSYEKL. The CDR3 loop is CASSHLPGQGTGANVLTF. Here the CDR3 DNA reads TGCGCCAGCAGCCATCTACCGGGACAGGGAACTGGGGCCAACGTCCTGACTTTC.

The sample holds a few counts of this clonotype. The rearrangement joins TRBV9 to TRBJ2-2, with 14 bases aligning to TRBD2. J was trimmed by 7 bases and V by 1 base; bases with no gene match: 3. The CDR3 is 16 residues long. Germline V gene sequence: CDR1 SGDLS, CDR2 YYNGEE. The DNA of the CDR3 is TGTGCCAGCAGCGTATTGACTAGCGGGAGGGTCGGGGAGCTGTTTTTT. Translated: CASSVLTSGRVGELFF.

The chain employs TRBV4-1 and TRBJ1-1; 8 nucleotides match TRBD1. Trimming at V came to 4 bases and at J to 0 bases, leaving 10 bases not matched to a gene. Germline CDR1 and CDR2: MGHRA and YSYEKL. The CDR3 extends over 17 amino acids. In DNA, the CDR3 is TGCGCCAGCAGCCTCAAAAGTGGACAGGGACTGAACACTGAAGCTTTCTTT. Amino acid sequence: CASSLKSGQGLNTEAFF.